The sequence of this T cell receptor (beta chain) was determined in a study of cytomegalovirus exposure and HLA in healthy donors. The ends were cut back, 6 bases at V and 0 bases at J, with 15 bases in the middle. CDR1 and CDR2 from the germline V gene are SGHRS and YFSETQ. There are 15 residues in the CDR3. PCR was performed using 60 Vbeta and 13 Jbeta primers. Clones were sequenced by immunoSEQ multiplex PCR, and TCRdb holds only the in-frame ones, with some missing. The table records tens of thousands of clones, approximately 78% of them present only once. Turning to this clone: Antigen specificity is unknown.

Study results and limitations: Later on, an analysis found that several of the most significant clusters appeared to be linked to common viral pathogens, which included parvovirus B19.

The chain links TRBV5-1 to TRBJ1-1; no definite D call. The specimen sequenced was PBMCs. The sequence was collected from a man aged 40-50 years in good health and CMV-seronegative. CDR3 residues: CASKKFGWVNTEAFF. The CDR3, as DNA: TGCGCCAGCAAAAAGTTCGGGTGGGTGAACACTGAAGCTTTCTTT.